These 2 T cell receptor beta chains share one sample of origin, sequenced in a study of blood T cells in healthy people across ages. Next came a second PCR, run for about 7 to 12 cycles, which used a sample-barcoded 5' primer along with a J-beta primer mix. TCRdb ran MiXCR on the 5' RACE reads and lists one entry per CDR3 protein. The data show about 760,000 distinct CDR3 sequences, around 50% seen once. Sequencing input: blood. The receptors were sampled from a man between 35 and 55 years old in good health.

The rearrangement links TRBV2 to TRBJ2-1; no reliable D call. V shed 7 bases and J shed 10 bases, with 8 bases lying between them. This CDR3 region has 10 residues. Germline V gene data show CDR1 as SNHLY and CDR2 as FYNNEI. DNA for the CDR3: TGTGCCAGCAAGGATTTAGAGCAGTTCTTC. It specifies CASKDLEQFF.

The genes are TRBV29-1 and TRBJ2-7; a weak D match, TRBD2 (5 bases). This CDR3 is built from 13 residues. Germline values: CDR1 SQVTM, CDR2 ANQGSEA. The V and J ends lost 0 bases and 5 bases respectively, with 11 bases between them. The CDR3 sequence is CSVEDGLGDEQYF. The DNA for the CDR3 is TGCAGCGTTGAAGATGGGCTCGGGGACGAGCAGTACTTC.